Presented here are 26 T cell receptor beta chains from one specimen sequenced in a study of T cell clusters in autoimmune cytopenias. One tube held mixed TRB-A and TRB-B primer pools for touch-down PCR. Using the multiplex PCR reads, TCRdb records one entry per CDR3 protein without DNA. The sample data list some 4,800 distinct CDR3 sequences. TRB amplification used approximately 0.25 ug of peripheral blood genomic DNA. These data are also associated with another study on T cell repertoires in aging, cancer and after chemotherapy.

Input material: peripheral blood. The source of these receptors is a human donor in good health.

The V gene is TRBV5-4, the J gene TRBJ2-1; there is no DNA to check the TCRdb D call of TRBD1. The CDR3 has 17 amino acids. From germline, CDR1 is SGHNT and CDR2 YYREEE (reference sequence). The CDR3 protein is CASSLAGPQGLPVEQFF.

This chain links TRBV7-9 with TRBJ1-5; TCRdb gives TRBD1 as the D gene, but with no DNA this cannot be confirmed. Germline V CDR1 and CDR2: SEHNR, FQNEAQ (reference sequence). The CDR3 runs 14 residues. The CDR3 sequence is CASSFGGYNQPQHF.

The rearrangement joins TRBV28 to TRBJ2-7; TCRdb's assignment of TRBD1 cannot be checked, as there is no DNA. Germline assignment: CDR1 MDHEN and CDR2 SYDVKM. The CDR3 runs 14 residues. The chain's CDR3 is CASVSRDRGDEQYF.

Judged by frequency, this clonotype is medium-sized. V gene TRBV7-6 combines with J gene TRBJ2-2. This CDR3 spans 12 amino acids. Germline-derived CDR1 and CDR2 are SGHVS and FNYEAQ. The CDR3 here is CASSLVVGELFF.

The chain couples TRBV20-1 to TRBJ1-1; TCRdb gives TRBD1 as the D gene, but with no DNA this cannot be confirmed. Per germline, CDR1 DFQATT and CDR2 SNEGSKA (reference sequence). The CDR3 is 13 amino acids. CDR3 sequence: CSARWTGRTEAFF.

This clonotype shows up as medium-sized by frequency. The chain is built from TRBV18 and TRBJ2-1; the TCRdb D gene call, TRBD2, has no DNA to confirm it. CDR3 size: 14 residues. Germline-derived CDR1 and CDR2 are KGHSH and LQKENI. The CDR3 here is CASSPQAGVHEQFF. The complete variable domain, with remaining parts taken from reference TRBV18 and TRBJ2-1, reads NAGVMQNPRHLVRRRGQEARLRCSPMKGHSHVYWYRQLPEEGLKFMVYLQKENIIDESGMPKERFSAEFPKEGPSILRIQQVVRGDSAAYFCASSPQAGVHEQFFGPGTRLTVL.

Its frequency marks this clonotype as medium-sized. The chain is built from TRBV27 and TRBJ2-7; no DNA is available, so the TRBD1 call from TCRdb remains unchecked. The CDR3 spans 12 residues. CDR1 and CDR2 from the germline V gene are MNHEY and SMNVEV (reference sequence). Here the CDR3 reads CASSSQGAGQYF.

Frequency places this clonotype as medium-sized. The chain links TRBV5-4 to TRBJ1-2; the D call of TRBD1 rests on TCRdb alone, since no DNA is present to check it. Germline V lookup: CDR1 SGHNT, CDR2 YYREEE (reference sequence). The length of the CDR3 is 14 residues. This chain's CDR3 is CASSSEGPGVGYTF.

This clonotype is deemed medium-sized by its frequency. V is TRBV27 and J is TRBJ1-6. The CDR3 is made up of 14 amino acids. Looked up from germline, CDR1 is MNHEY and CDR2 is SMNVEV (reference sequence). This CDR3 reads CASSPNPRNSPLHF.

By frequency, this clonotype is medium-sized. The rearrangement links TRBV30 to TRBJ2-1; the TRBD2 assignment by TCRdb is unverifiable without DNA. This CDR3 region has 13 residues. Germline V lookup: CDR1 GTSNPN, CDR2 SVGIG (reference sequence). The CDR3 here is CAWSVTSGAEQFF. The whole variable domain, filled in from reference TRBV30 and TRBJ2-1, reads SQTIHQWPATLVQPVGSPLSLECTVEGTSNPNLYWYRQAAGRGLQLLFYSVGIGQISSEVPQNLSASRPQDRQFILSSKKLLLSDSGFYLCAWSVTSGAEQFFGPGTRLTVL.

The genes are TRBV21-1 and TRBJ2-4; absent DNA, TCRdb's TRBD1 call cannot be checked. TRBV21-1 is a listed pseudogene. CDR3 length equals 16 residues. The CDR3 here is CASSSRQGVAKNIQYF.

The chain has TRBV19 and TRBJ1-2; TCRdb designates TRBD1, a call that cannot be tested without DNA. The germline V gene has CDR1 LNHDA and CDR2 SQIVND (reference sequence). This CDR3 has 15 residues. This chain's CDR3 is CASSIVQGAWNGYTF.

This clonotype is labeled medium-sized based on frequency. The rearrangement links TRBV19 to TRBJ2-6; TCRdb returns TRBD1, unconfirmable since there is no DNA. Looked up from germline, CDR1 is LNHDA and CDR2 is SQIVND (reference sequence). The CDR3 has 16 residues. The CDR3 here is CASRKQGAGGANVLTF.

This clonotype is deemed medium-sized by its frequency. This chain uses TRBV6-1 with TRBJ2-7; TCRdb's D call of TRBD2 is untestable without DNA. Looked up from germline, CDR1 is MNHNS and CDR2 is SASEGT. This CDR3 is 13 amino acids long. The chain's CDR3 is CASRSGTRYEQYF.

This clonotype is medium-sized by frequency. This chain's CDR3 is CASSPMTGSGETQYF. V is TRBV18 and J is TRBJ2-5; TCRdb picks TRBD1, but there is no DNA to check that call. The CDR3 runs 15 residues. In germline, CDR1 is KGHSH, CDR2 LQKENI.

Its frequency marks this clonotype as medium-sized. The V and J genes are TRBV6-5 and TRBJ2-5; TCRdb's D gene call, TRBD2, goes unchecked for lack of DNA. The CDR3 length is 16 residues. Germline values: CDR1 MNHEY, CDR2 SVGAGI. The CDR3: CASSLSGTSGSETQYF.

The rearrangement links TRBV10-3 to TRBJ2-3. This CDR3 has 15 amino acids. Germline CDR1 ENHRY, CDR2 SYGVKD. CDR3 sequence reads: CAISESVSGTDTQYF.

CDR3 loop: CASSSSAGETEAFF. V and J are TRBV28 and TRBJ1-1; TCRdb gives TRBD1 as the D gene, but with no DNA this cannot be confirmed. The CDR3 covers 14 residues. Germline V gives CDR1 MDHEN, CDR2 SYDVKM.

The rearrangement links TRBV24-1 to TRBJ2-1; TCRdb lists TRBD1, though no DNA is available to test this call. This CDR3 region has 15 residues. CDR1 and CDR2 (germline): KGHDR, SFDVKD. CDR3 region: CATSSGQGDSNEQFF.

The chain uses TRBV28 and TRBJ2-1; TCRdb reports TRBD1, a call that lacks DNA to check it against. Germline CDR1 MDHEN, CDR2 SYDVKM. The CDR3 runs 17 residues. The CDR3 here is CASSLWPRASSYNEQFF.

This chain connects TRBV28 to TRBJ1-5; lacking DNA, the TRBD1 call made by TCRdb goes unchecked. Looked up from germline, CDR1 is MDHEN and CDR2 is SYDVKM. The CDR3 has 16 amino acids. This CDR3 is CASSPSGTSINQPQHF.

Judged by frequency, this clonotype is medium-sized. The chain links TRBV27 to TRBJ2-7. The germline V gene encodes CDR1 MNHEY and CDR2 SMNVEV (reference sequence). CDR3 length: 15 residues. The CDR3 here is CASSLSRQGPYEQYF.

This clonotype is labeled medium-sized based on frequency. The chain carries TRBV12-3 or TRBV12-4 and TRBJ2-5; TCRdb designates TRBD2, a call that cannot be tested without DNA. CDR3 length equals 16 residues. CDR3 sequence: CASSFWSSGDQETQYF.

By frequency, this clonotype is medium-sized. This sequence joins TRBV30 and TRBJ1-2; TCRdb proposes TRBD1, but this gene call is untestable without DNA. CDR1 and CDR2 from the germline V gene are GTSNPN and SVGIG (reference sequence). The CDR3 runs to 16 residues. CDR3 sequence reads: CAWKTQGATAGYGYTF.

The V call is TRBV7-2, the J call TRBJ1-5; TCRdb designates TRBD1, a call that cannot be tested without DNA. The CDR3 totals 14 residues. In germline, CDR1 is SGHTA, CDR2 FQGNSA. This chain's CDR3 is CASSQGRGNQPQHF.

The chain carries TRBV27 and TRBJ2-1. CDR1 and CDR2 from the germline V gene are MNHEY and SMNVEV (reference sequence). This CDR3 contains 15 residues. The CDR3 here is CASRHTGSSYNEQFF.